This T cell receptor beta chain is drawn from a study of Graves' ophthalmopathy and Graves' hyperthyroidism. Study-wide points: The model forecast ophthalmopathy progression, reaching roughly 65% sensitivity and 72.22% specificity. Among thyroid clonotypes expanded above 0.001 frequency, most also appeared in blood.

Germline V gene sequence: CDR1 SQVTM, CDR2 ANQGSEA. With 2 bases removed from V and 4 bases from J, the gap between germline ends came to 8 bases. The CDR3 is 12 residues long. The study amplified TCR beta CDR3 regions using RNA transcripts. RT-PCR with HTBI primers came first, then second-round multiplex PCR. Via MiXCR, TCRdb re-called the multiplex PCR reads, giving one row per CDR3 protein. The sample carries over a million distinct CDR3 sequences, roughly two fifths recorded once. This clonotype was seen ten or more times. What it recognizes is unknown. Hyperthyroidism patients were newly diagnosed, under 2 months' duration, aged 18 to 65.

The V and J genes are TRBV29-1 and TRBJ2-5, with unresolved D. Sequenced: peripheral blood or thyroid tissue (not recorded which). The receptor comes from an adult man with Graves' hyperthyroidism. The CDR3: CSVEFFGETQYF. In nucleotides, the CDR3 is TGCAGCGTTGAATTTTTCGGAGAGACCCAGTACTTC. Combining the CDR3 with reference TRBV29-1 and TRBJ2-5 gives the whole variable domain SAVISQKPSRDICQRGTSLTIQCQVDSQVTMMFWYRQQPGQSLTLIATANQGSEATYESGFVIDKFPISRPNLTFSTLTVSNMSPEDSSIYLCSVEFFGETQYFGPGTRLLVL.